A selection of T cell receptor beta chains follows, all from one sample in a study of cytomegalovirus exposure and HLA in healthy donors. TCRdb's table, derived via immunoSEQ multiplex PCR, lists solely in-frame clones and lacks some. The sample records tens of thousands of clones, 90% to 95% being singletons. Sequencing input: PBMCs. The receptors here all came from a woman aged 18-29 years in good health and CMV-seronegative. The CDR3 runs from the conserved cysteine through the conserved F or W. The D gene is left open where the match is weak. Expanded clones get a size class; other rows say once, few or many, or leave the size out.

v_gene	abundance	d_gene	j_gene	CDR3nt	CDR3aa
TRBV18	NA	NA	TRBJ2-3	TGTGCCAGCTCACCACTTACAGGTAGCACAGATACGCAGTATTTT	CASSPLTGSTDTQYF
TRBV7-8	NA	TRBD2	TRBJ2-5	TGTGCCAGCAGCTTATATGCTAGCGGGGGAGAGACCCAGTACTTC	CASSLYASGGETQYF
TRBV7-2	NA	NA	TRBJ1-5	TGTGCCAGCAGCTTAGAACCAGGAAAACAGCCCCAGCATTTT	CASSLEPGKQPQHF
TRBV9	NA	TRBD2	TRBJ2-2	TGTGCCAGCAGCGTAGAGGGGACTAGCGGGGTTAGAAACACCGGGGAGCTGTTTTTT	CASSVEGTSGVRNTGELFF
TRBV25-1	NA	NA	TRBJ1-3	TGTGCCAGCAGAAGACAGTATGGAAACACCATATATTTT	CASRRQYGNTIYF
TRBV10-3	NA	TRBD1	TRBJ2-7	TGTGCCAGCTACCGGGACAGGAGCTCTGGCGAGCAGTACTTC	CASYRDRSSGEQYF
TRBV19	once	NA	TRBJ2-5	TGTGCCAGTAGTACCAGACAAGAGACCCAGTACTTC	CASSTRQETQYF
TRBV19	NA	TRBD1	TRBJ1-1	TGTGCCAGTATCAAGGGACAGGGGTTCACTGAAGCTTTCTTT	CASIKGQGFTEAFF
TRBV6-5	NA	TRBD2	TRBJ2-1	TGTGCCAGCAGAGGAGCGGGAGGGATTGATGAGCAGTTCTTC	CASRGAGGIDEQFF
TRBV11-3	NA	NA	TRBJ2-1	TGTGCCAGCAGCCCGGGCTCCTACAATGAGCAGTTCTTC	CASSPGSYNEQFF
TRBV13	NA	NA	TRBJ2-7	TGTGCCAGCAGCGCACACAGCTACGAGCAGTACTTC	CASSAHSYEQYF
TRBV18	NA	TRBD1	TRBJ2-7	TGTGCCAGCTCGTCCGGGACAGAGAACTACGAGCAGTACTTC	CASSSGTENYEQYF
TRBV2	NA	NA	TRBJ2-1	TGTGCCAGCAGTGGACTCGTTAAGAGCTCCTACAATGAGCAGTTCTTC	CASSGLVKSSYNEQFF
TRBV9	NA	NA	TRBJ2-3	TGTGCCAGCAGCGCTTCCTCCGTGGATACGCAGTATTTT	CASSASSVDTQYF
TRBV4-3	once	TRBD2	TRBJ2-2	TGCGCCAGCAGCCACGGACTAGCGGGAGGCAACACCGGGGAGCTGTTTTTT	CASSHGLAGGNTGELFF
TRBV5-4	NA	NA	TRBJ1-2	TGTGCCAGCAGCTTGGTAGGCAGGGTTGACTACACCTTC	CASSLVGRVDYTF
TRBV4-3	NA	NA	TRBJ2-1	TGCGCCAGCAGCCAAGATCTAGAAAACAATGAGCAGTTCTTC	CASSQDLENNEQFF
TRBV18	NA	NA	TRBJ1-1	TGTGCCAGCTCACCCTATGACAGGCTGGGCACTGAAGCTTTCTTT	CASSPYDRLGTEAFF
TRBV2	NA	NA	TRBJ2-3	TGTGCCAGCTCAGGCGGGAGCACAGATACGCAGTATTTT	CASSGGSTDTQYF
TRBV5-6	NA	NA	TRBJ2-1	TGTGCCAGCAGCTTGGAAGACAGCAACAATGAGCAGTTCTTC	CASSLEDSNNEQFF
TRBV7-6	once	NA	TRBJ2-7	TGTGCCAGCAGCCTGGACAGCTCCTACGAGCAGTACTTC	CASSLDSSYEQYF
TRBV10-3	NA	TRBD1	TRBJ1-2	TGTGCCATCAGCGGACCAGCTCCGGACAGGGGATTGAGTGGCTACACCTTC	CAISGPAPDRGLSGYTF
TRBV2	NA	TRBD2	TRBJ2-3	TGTGCCAGCAGTGAAGCGCTTCGAGGACTAGCGGAAAGCACAGATACGCAGTATTTT	CASSEALRGLAESTDTQYF
TRBV6-5	NA	NA	TRBJ2-5	TGTGCCAGCAGTTATCGGACAGCCCCACAAGAGACCCAGTACTTC	CASSYRTAPQETQYF
TRBV5-4	NA	TRBD1	TRBJ1-4	TGTGCCAGCAGCTTCGACAGGGTAGGCGAAAAACTGTTTTTT	CASSFDRVGEKLFF
TRBV18	NA	TRBD1	TRBJ1-4	TGTGCCAGCTCACCACGACAGGGGAATAATGAAAAACTGTTTTTT	CASSPRQGNNEKLFF
TRBV7-3	NA	NA	TRBJ2-1	TGTGCCAGCAGCTTTTATGGAGGCGTAGGGCAGTTCTTC	CASSFYGGVGQFF
TRBV6-1	NA	NA	TRBJ2-5	TGTGCCAGCAGTGAGCCAGGTACGGAGACCCAGTACTTC	CASSEPGTETQYF
TRBV4-1	NA	TRBD2	TRBJ2-5	TGCGCCAGCAGCCATGTGGGGCGGGGGGGCCAAGAGACCCAGTACTTC	CASSHVGRGGQETQYF
TRBV19	NA	NA	TRBJ2-1	TGTGCCAGTAGTTTGCTAGCATACAATGAGCAGTTCTTC	CASSLLAYNEQFF
TRBV9	NA	NA	TRBJ2-7	TGTGCCAGCGGCGGAGTGAACGAGCAGTACTTC	CASGGVNEQYF
TRBV9	NA	TRBD1	TRBJ1-4	TGTGCCAGCAGCCCCACAGGGGGCGCTTATGAAAAACTGTTTTTT	CASSPTGGAYEKLFF
TRBV28	NA	TRBD2	TRBJ2-3	TGTGCCAGCAGTTCCGTAGCGGGATTCACAGATACGCAGTATTTT	CASSSVAGFTDTQYF
TRBV12-5	NA	NA	TRBJ1-2	TGTGCTAGTGGTGCAGGGGATAACTATGGCTACACCTTC	CASGAGDNYGYTF
TRBV6-5	NA	TRBD1	TRBJ1-1	TGTGCCAGCAGTTTCTGGGGACAGGCGAACACTGAAGCTTTCTTT	CASSFWGQANTEAFF
TRBV7-9	NA	TRBD1	TRBJ1-3	TGTGCCATCCCACCACCCCTCCAGGGGGCACCTGGAAACACCATATATTTT	CAIPPPLQGAPGNTIYF
TRBV7-8	NA	NA	TRBJ1-5	TGTGCCAGCAGCTTTAGGGGTAGCAATCAGCCCCAGCATTTT	CASSFRGSNQPQHF
TRBV27	NA	TRBD1	TRBJ1-2	TGTGCCAGCAGTTCGGGACAGTCCTATGGCTACACCTTC	CASSSGQSYGYTF
TRBV20-1	NA	NA	TRBJ1-2	TGCAGTATGGACAAACCCTATGGCTACACCTTC	CSMDKPYGYTF
TRBV19	once	TRBD1	TRBJ1-5	TGTGCCAGTAGCTCGTGGACAGGGATGAGCAATCAGCCCCAGCATTTT	CASSSWTGMSNQPQHF
TRBV5-6	NA	NA	TRBJ1-1	TGTGCCAGCAGCTCCCCCGGCAGGATGAACACTGAAGCTTTCTTT	CASSSPGRMNTEAFF
TRBV4-1	NA	NA	TRBJ1-1	TGCGCCAGCAGCCAAGGGGAGACTGAAGCTTTCTTT	CASSQGETEAFF
TRBV14	NA	NA	TRBJ2-3	TGTGCCAGCAGCCAAGATAGACTGGTGCATACGCAGTATTTT	CASSQDRLVHTQYF
TRBV5-8	NA	NA	TRBJ1-5	TGTGCCAGCAGCTTGGATGGCGGGGCGGCGCAGCCCCAGCATTTT	CASSLDGGAAQPQHF
TRBV10-2	once	NA	TRBJ2-3	TGCGCCAGCAGGTTAGGGGCAGATACGCAGTATTTT	CASRLGADTQYF
TRBV5-1	NA	NA	TRBJ2-3	TGCGCCAGCAGCTTGGAGGGGGATACGCAGTATTTT	CASSLEGDTQYF
TRBV4-2	NA	NA	TRBJ1-2	TGTGCCAGCAGCCAAGATACCCGTGACGGGGCTAACTATGGCTACACCTTC	CASSQDTRDGANYGYTF
TRBV11-3	NA	NA	TRBJ1-2	TGTGCCAGCAGCTTAGAGGGGCTTGGGGATGGCTACACCTTC	CASSLEGLGDGYTF
TRBV18	NA	TRBD2	TRBJ2-3	TGTGCCAGCTCACCATCACGGACTAGCGGGGGCACAGATACGCAGTATTTT	CASSPSRTSGGTDTQYF
TRBV18	NA	NA	TRBJ2-4	TGTGCCAGCTCGGGACTGGGAGGAGCCAAAAACATTCAGTACTTC	CASSGLGGAKNIQYF
TRBV4-1	once	NA	TRBJ2-5	TGCGCCAGCAGCCACCCCAACCAAGAGACCCAGTACTTC	CASSHPNQETQYF
TRBV27	NA	NA	TRBJ2-6	TGTGCCAGCAGTTCTCACAGGGCGTTTTTCTCTGGGGCCAACGTCCTGACTTTC	CASSSHRAFFSGANVLTF
TRBV2	NA	NA	TRBJ2-3	TGTGCCAGCAGGGAGATGAGAGGCACAGATACGCAGTATTTT	CASREMRGTDTQYF